The 29 T cell receptor beta chains below come from one sample, sequenced in a study of vaccination effects on CD4 cells after COVID-19. Cells that had been cultured for less than eleven days were the source of isolated CD4+ T cells. Everyone in the study got two shots of either the BNT162b2 or mRNA-1273 vaccine. Which antigens these TCRs recognize remains unknown. Using immunoSEQ multiplex PCR, the repertoire was profiled, and TCRdb retains in-frame clones only, with some absent. Of approximately 74,000 clones in the sample, around 67% were seen once. Specimen: CD4+ T cells from PBMCs cultured without peptide, collected after COVID-19 vaccination. Receptors were obtained from a human donor who received a COVID-19 vaccine.

The V and J genes are TRBV6-2 or TRBV6-3 and TRBJ1-1; D unclear. This CDR3 has 15 amino acids. With 0 bases removed from V and 1 base from J, the gap between germline ends came to 9 bases. CDR1 is MNHEY and CDR2 is SVGEGT in the germline V gene. CDR3: CASSYSPPRNTEAFF. The DNA of the CDR3 is TGTGCCAGCAGTTACTCCCCTCCACGGAACACTGAAGCTTTCTTT.

The chain uses TRBV19 and TRBJ1-4, with 10 bases that match TRBD1. The CDR3 is 16 residues long. The germline V gene encodes CDR1 LNHDA and CDR2 SQIVND (reference sequence). The ends lost 8 bases at V and 0 bases at J; junction bases unmatched: 6. CDR3 bases: TGTGCCAGTTACGGACAGGGGGAATCAACTAATGAAAAACTGTTTTTT. Translation: CASYGQGESTNEKLFF.

This chain joins TRBV30 and TRBJ1-5; no firm D call. Germline V gives CDR1 GTSNPN, CDR2 SVGIG (reference sequence). This CDR3 is 13 amino acids long. Trimming shortened V by 2 bases and J by 7 bases, and 12 bases separated the two germline ends. The CDR3 sequence is CAWSTTVGQPQHF. In nucleotides, the CDR3 is TGTGCCTGGAGTACCACAGTCGGGCAGCCCCAGCATTTT.

V usage is TRBV4-1 and J usage is TRBJ1-6, with 7 bases matching TRBD1. This CDR3 spans 15 amino acids. Germline V gene data show CDR1 as MGHRA and CDR2 as YSYEKL. J was trimmed by 10 bases and V by 0 bases; bases with no gene match: 6. DNA for the CDR3: TGCGCCAGCAGCCAAGAGGACAGGCCGGGATCACCCCTCCACTTT. It is translated as CASSQEDRPGSPLHF.

The V gene is TRBV4-1, the J gene TRBJ1-3; TRBD1 aligns across 7 bases. From germline, CDR1 is MGHRA and CDR2 YSYEKL. The CDR3 sequence is 17 residues long. The V segment lost 0 bases and the J segment 4 bases; nucleotides outside the gene matches: 9. The CDR3 loop is CASSQDHMRGLGNTIYF. CDR3 sequence (DNA): TGCGCCAGCAGCCAAGATCACATGAGGGGGCTCGGAAACACCATATATTTT.

The chain links TRBV2 to TRBJ2-5; unclear D gene. Per germline, CDR1 SNHLY and CDR2 FYNNEI. The CDR3 length is 13 residues. V gave up 1 base and J gave up 3 bases, with 6 bases separating them. The CDR3 DNA sequence: TGTGCCAGCAGTGAAGACAGAAAAGAGACCCAGTACTTC. Its protein product is CASSEDRKETQYF. The whole variable domain, remainder taken from reference TRBV2 and TRBJ2-5, is EPEVTQTPSHQVTQMGQEVILRCVPISNHLYFYWYRQILGQKVEFLVSFYNNEISEKSEIFDDQFSVERPDGSNFTLKIRSTKLEDSAMYFCASSEDRKETQYFGPGTRLLVL.

The chain carries TRBV18 and TRBJ1-2; D remains unclear. The CDR3 runs to 13 residues. Germline V CDR1 and CDR2: KGHSH, LQKENI. Trimming cost V 3 bases and J 5 bases, with 10 bases left between them. The CDR3 protein is CASSPDALYGYTF. CDR3 nucleotides: TGTGCCAGCTCACCGGACGCCTTGTATGGCTACACCTTC.

The V call is TRBV5-1, the J call TRBJ1-1; D gene uncertain. The CDR3 covers 14 residues. Germline V lookup: CDR1 SGHRS, CDR2 YFSETQ. Trimming shortened V by 0 bases and J by 5 bases, and 11 bases separated the two germline ends. The CDR3 coding sequence is TGCGCCAGCAGCTTGGCCGGGAGAGGGACTGAAGCTTTCTTT. This encodes CASSLAGRGTEAFF.

The V and J genes are TRBV24-1 and TRBJ2-4; TRBD1 or TRBD2 may be the D gene (6 bases each). The CDR3 has 17 amino acids. V was shortened by 4 bases and J by 1 base, with 16 bases between the two germline ends. Per germline, CDR1 KGHDR and CDR2 SFDVKD. In DNA, the CDR3 is TGTGCCACCAGTGAGGGGGGACGGAGGGGGGCCAAAAACATTCAGTACTTC. Its protein product is CATSEGGRRGAKNIQYF.

The chain uses TRBV5-1 and TRBJ1-1; a possible D gene is TRBD1 (5 bases). V was cut by 2 bases and J by 1 base, with 12 bases left in between. The CDR3 loop spans 15 amino acids. Per germline, CDR1 SGHRS and CDR2 YFSETQ. The CDR3 region is CASSFTGIPNTEAFF. As DNA, the CDR3 is TGCGCCAGCAGCTTTACAGGAATACCGAACACTGAAGCTTTCTTT.

This rearrangement joins TRBV7-3 to TRBJ1-1; 8 bases agree with TRBD1. The junction had 4 bases not matched to a gene; V was cut back by 2 bases and J by 8 bases. This CDR3 is built from 13 residues. Germline V CDR1 and CDR2: SGHTA, FQGTGA. The CDR3 protein is CASSLAGQGEAFF. In DNA form, the CDR3 reads TGTGCCAGCAGCTTAGCCGGACAGGGCGAAGCTTTCTTT.

The chain is built from TRBV2 and TRBJ2-7; unclear D gene. The CDR3 spans 12 residues. In germline, CDR1 is SNHLY, CDR2 FYNNEI. Trimming stripped 5 bases from V and 8 bases from J, with 13 bases between. In DNA form, the CDR3 reads TGTGCCAGCAGTTCAGTGGCAGTGAAGCAGTACGTC. As protein: CASSSVAVKQYV.

This chain links TRBV7-9 with TRBJ2-7; D possibly corresponds to TRBD1 (5 bases). V lost 5 bases and J 4 bases, leaving 12 bases between the germline ends. Looked up from germline, CDR1 is SEHNR and CDR2 is FQNEAQ (reference sequence). This CDR3 spans 13 amino acids. The CDR3 reads CASSPKTDYEQYV. The CDR3 region has the DNA TGTGCCAGCAGCCCTAAGACAGATTACGAGCAGTACGTC.

The chain employs TRBV7-3 and TRBJ2-3; D gene unclear. Germline V gene lookup returns CDR1 SGHTA and CDR2 FQGTGA. V shed 2 bases and J shed 2 bases, with 8 bases lying between them. The CDR3 has 14 amino acids. CDR3 DNA sequence: TGTGCCAGCAGCTTAGATCGGAACACAGATACGCAGTATTTT. As protein: CASSLDRNTDTQYF. Full variable domain (missing parts from reference TRBV7-3 and TRBJ2-3): GAGVSQTPSNKVTEKGKYVELRCDPISGHTALYWYRQSLGQGPEFLIYFQGTGAADDSGLPNDRFFAVRPEGSVSTLKIQRTERGDSAVYLCASSLDRNTDTQYFGPGTRLTVL.

The rearrangement joins TRBV2 to TRBJ1-4; weak D call: TRBD1 (5 bases). V gave up 4 bases and J gave up 7 bases, with 16 bases separating them. The CDR3 length is 15 residues. Germline V gene lookup returns CDR1 SNHLY and CDR2 FYNNEI. The CDR3 coding sequence is TGTGCCAGCAGTGCCTACGCGGGGACGACTGAAAAACTGTTTTTT. Its protein product is CASSAYAGTTEKLFF.

The chain combines TRBV3-1 (or the pseudogene TRBV3-2) with TRBJ2-5; D may be TRBD2 (6 bases). V was cut by 3 bases and J by 1 base, with 9 bases left in between. Germline CDR1 is LGHDT and CDR2 is YNNKEL (reference sequence). This CDR3 has 14 residues. The CDR3 reads CASSQGRGQETQYF. The CDR3 bases are TGTGCCAGCAGCCAGGGGCGGGGCCAAGAGACCCAGTACTTC.

This clone was found a few times. This chain joins TRBV5-1 and TRBJ1-2, with TRBD1 matching 9 bases. V gave up 1 base and J gave up 4 bases; unmatched junction bases: 8. Germline CDR1 reads SGHRS; CDR2 reads YFSETQ. This CDR3 region has 16 residues. The CDR3 DNA is TGCGCCAGCAGCTTGACCCCCGCGGACAGGGGCTATGGCTACACCTTC. Translating gives CASSLTPADRGYGYTF.

V and J are TRBV18 and TRBJ2-3, with 11 bases matching TRBD2. The CDR3 is 17 amino acids. The trim removed 4 bases at V and 1 base at J, leaving 7 bases unmatched. Germline assignment: CDR1 KGHSH and CDR2 LQKENI. This chain's CDR3 is CASSLRTSGHGTDTQYF. In DNA form, the CDR3 reads TGTGCCAGCTCACTCAGGACTAGCGGGCACGGCACAGATACGCAGTATTTT.

The chain has TRBV15 and TRBJ1-1; no clear D. Trimming cost V 0 bases and J 0 bases, with 8 bases left between them. CDR1 LNHNV and CDR2 YYDKDF come from the germline V gene (reference sequence). CDR3 length: 15 amino acids. The CDR3 DNA is TGTGCCACCAGCAGAGATGGCAGCGTGAACACTGAAGCTTTCTTT. It translates to CATSRDGSVNTEAFF.

The chain employs TRBV6-6 and TRBJ1-6; TRBD1 matches 7 bases. Trimming cost V 10 bases and J 4 bases; bases outside gene matches: 4. Looked up from germline, CDR1 is MNHNY and CDR2 is SVGAGI (reference sequence). The CDR3 consists of 13 residues. The DNA for the CDR3 is TGTGCCACCAGCAGGGGGTATAATTCACCCCTCCACTTT. It specifies CATSRGYNSPLHF.

This sequence joins TRBV24-1 and TRBJ1-2; D unclear. V was shortened by 1 base and J by 8 bases, with 4 bases between the two germline ends. Germline CDR1 KGHDR, CDR2 SFDVKD. There are 11 residues in the CDR3. In DNA, the CDR3 is TGTGCCACCAGTGATTTATTAGGCTACACCTTC. It is translated as CATSDLLGYTF.

As concerns this clone: At one of its ends the junction is not consistent with the germline gene, which may arise from a read error. The chain has TRBV2 and TRBJ1-6, with 10 nucleotides matching TRBD1. CDR1 is SNHLY and CDR2 is FYNNEI in the germline V gene. This CDR3 is built from 16 residues. This CDR3 reads CASNPTGGQYSSPLHF. The CDR3 region has the DNA TGTGCCAGCAACCCGACAGGGGGCCAATATAGTTCACCCCTCCACTTT.

This clone turned up a few times. This rearrangement joins TRBV6-5 to TRBJ1-2, with D hard to call. Germline V lookup: CDR1 MNHEY, CDR2 SVGAGI. Trimming shortened V by 8 bases and J by 8 bases, and 15 bases separated the two germline ends. The CDR3 runs 12 residues. In DNA form, the CDR3 reads TGTGCCAGCCGGGTGGGCAGCCGGGGCTACACCTTC. It yields the protein CASRVGSRGYTF.

This clone was picked up a small number of times. This chain connects TRBV24-1 to TRBJ2-1; 8 nucleotides agree with TRBD2. Germline trimming cut 5 bases from V and 4 bases from J; bases unmatched to any gene: 3. This CDR3 spans 14 amino acids. CDR1 is KGHDR, CDR2 SFDVKD, per germline. The CDR3 DNA sequence: TGTGCCACCAGTGGTGCGGGGGGTTACAATGAGCAGTTCTTC. Translation gives CATSGAGGYNEQFF.

This CDR3 is CASTSSRSSGANVLTF. Written as DNA, the CDR3 is TGTGCCAGCACCTCCTCTAGGTCCTCTGGGGCCAACGTCCTGACTTTC. V is TRBV25-1 and J is TRBJ2-6; D is ambiguous. Trimming removed 7 bases at V and 0 bases at J, with 13 bases between. CDR1 is MGHDK, CDR2 SYGVNS, per germline. The CDR3 is made up of 16 amino acids.

CDR3 in DNA: TGTGCCACAGAAGGGACAGCCTCTGGAAACACCATATATTTT. It translates to CATEGTASGNTIYF. V gene TRBV6-5 combines with J gene TRBJ1-3; 7 bases fit TRBD1. The CDR3 is made up of 14 amino acids. Germline CDR1 and CDR2: MNHEY and SVGAGI. Trimming removed 10 bases from V and 0 bases from J; junction bases left unmatched: 6.

This chain links TRBV6-5 with TRBJ1-2; perhaps TRBD1 as D (5 bases). CDR3 length equals 14 residues. Germline CDR1 reads MNHEY; CDR2 reads SVGAGI. Trimming cost V 0 bases and J 4 bases, with 9 bases left between them. The CDR3 here is CASSYSDSSYGYTF. The CDR3 DNA follows: TGTGCCAGCAGTTACTCAGACAGCTCCTATGGCTACACCTTC.

The chain carries TRBV2 and TRBJ2-5; D is unresolved. This CDR3 comprises 14 residues. From germline, CDR1 is SNHLY and CDR2 FYNNEI. The germline V and J ends were trimmed by 7 bases and 1 base, with 13 bases remaining between them. This chain's CDR3 is CASTPEWVQETQYF. For the CDR3, the DNA is TGTGCCAGCACCCCTGAGTGGGTCCAAGAGACCCAGTACTTC.

The V and J genes are TRBV3-1 (or the pseudogene TRBV3-2) and TRBJ1-5; D is ambiguous. This CDR3 has 15 residues. Trimming left V 1 base short and J 3 bases short, with 10 bases between. Germline V CDR1 and CDR2: LGHDT, YNNKEL (reference sequence). The CDR3 loop reads CASSQGDLDNQPQHF. DNA for the CDR3: TGTGCCAGCAGCCAAGGAGACTTAGACAATCAGCCCCAGCATTTT.